This entry is about one T cell receptor (beta chain). This entry comes from a study of blood T cell repertoires in COVID-19. Seattle enrolled patients during active infection and tracked them longitudinally. In the original analysis: Amplification from reference gene primers served as the basis for estimated nucleated cell counts. The data were produced by immunoSEQ multiplex PCR, yet TCRdb's version contains in-frame clones alone and is incomplete. V and J calls and clone size are as listed in that table; D and trimming were resolved from the DNA. The repertoire holds more than 200,000 clones, with more than 75% as singletons. The CDR3 contains 13 residues. Between the trimmed V and J ends, which lost 5 bases and 5 bases, there was a span of 12 bases. CDR1 and CDR2 (germline): WNHNN, SYGVQD (reference sequence).

The chain combines TRBV10-1 with TRBJ2-5; D possibly corresponds to TRBD1 (6 bases). The sequence derives from a man aged 45-65 years with COVID-19, enrolled during active disease. Sequences were obtained from peripheral blood. The CDR3 is CASSLQGVETQYF. CDR3 DNA sequence: TGCGCCAGCAGTCTACAGGGTGTGGAGACCCAGTACTTC.